These 23 T cell receptor beta chains were all obtained from the same sample, sequenced in a study of blood T cells in healthy people across ages. A second PCR, run for about 6 to 11 cycles, used a sample-barcoded 5' primer plus a J-beta primer mix. TCRdb reprocessed the 5' RACE reads via MiXCR and lists one record per CDR3 protein. The data hold 1.5 million or so distinct CDR3 sequences, with around 42% observed a single time. The sample comprised blood. The source of these receptors is a woman younger than 30 in good health.

The V and J genes are TRBV6-1 and TRBJ1-2, with 7 bases matching TRBD1. The CDR3 has 14 residues. Germline-derived CDR1 and CDR2 are MNHNS and SASEGT. The J segment lost 2 bases and the V segment lost 6 bases, leaving 6 bases of the junction unmatched. The CDR3 nucleotides are TGTGCCAGCAGGGGACAGTTGGTCAACTATGGCTACACCTTC. This sequence encodes CASRGQLVNYGYTF.

The V and J genes are TRBV7-9 and TRBJ2-7; D might be TRBD1 or TRBD2, each matching 5 bases. The J call is uncertain, as TRBJ2-5 better fits the DNA end. The CDR3 extends over 15 amino acids. Germline V gene lookup returns CDR1 SEHNR and CDR2 FQNEAQ (reference sequence). In DNA, the CDR3 is TGTGCCAGCAGCTTAGGACTTACCGGGGACGAGACCCAGTACTTC. Translated: CASSLGLTGDETQYF.

V and J are TRBV4-2 and TRBJ2-1; TRBD2 matches 9 bases. Trimming cost V 3 bases and J 8 bases; bases outside gene matches: 11. Germline V gene data show CDR1 as LGHNA and CDR2 as YNFKEQ. The CDR3 is 16 amino acids. The CDR3 region has the DNA TGTGCCAGCAGCCATCGGGAACTAGCGGGTTTCTATGAGCAGTTCTTC. This translates into CASSHRELAGFYEQFF.

This clonotype occurred many times. V and J are TRBV29-1 and TRBJ2-7; the match to TRBD2 covers 9 bases. Germline V gene sequence: CDR1 SQVTM, CDR2 ANQGSEA. The CDR3 loop spans 13 amino acids. The ends lost 4 bases at V and 2 bases at J; junction bases unmatched: 3. The CDR3 DNA reads TGCAGCGTTGCAGGCGGGGGGGCCTACGAGCAGTACTTC. Residues: CSVAGGGAYEQYF.

This clonotype appeared a few times. This sequence joins TRBV5-1 and TRBJ2-7, with unresolved D. Trimming took off 4 bases at V and 3 bases at J, with 11 bases between the two ends. The germline V gene has CDR1 SGHRS and CDR2 YFSETQ. The length of the CDR3 is 13 residues. DNA for the CDR3: TGCGCCAGCAGCCCCAGCTATTACTACGAGCAGTACTTC. The encoded protein is CASSPSYYYEQYF.

This clonotype was seen more than once but under ten times. CDR3: CSARAVTNETQYF. The CDR3 DNA reads as TGCAGTGCTAGAGCGGTAACGAATGAGACCCAGTACTTC. This chain links TRBV20-1 with TRBJ2-5; D is undetermined. V lost 1 base and J 5 bases, leaving 11 bases between the germline ends. CDR1 DFQATT and CDR2 SNEGSKA come from the germline V gene (reference sequence). This CDR3 contains 13 residues.

The V call is TRBV5-1, the J call TRBJ2-5; TRBD2 matches 9 bases. In germline, CDR1 is SGHRS, CDR2 YFSETQ. J was trimmed by 5 bases and V by 4 bases; bases with no gene match: 9. CDR3 length: 15 residues. In DNA form, the CDR3 reads TGCGCCAGCAGCGAATTAGCGGGAGCCGGGGAGACCCAGTACTTC. Protein product: CASSELAGAGETQYF.

In regard to this clonotype: One base separates it from a far larger clone, so it is likely a read error. V is TRBV28 and J is TRBJ1-1, with a possible D match to TRBD1 (5 bases). CDR1 and CDR2 from the germline V gene are MDHEN and SYDVKM. The V and J ends lost 6 bases and 4 bases respectively, with 15 bases between them. This CDR3 has 14 residues. As DNA, the CDR3 is TGTGCCAGCAGCCCCGGGACGGTGAGCACTGAAGCTTTCTTT. This codes for CASSPGTVSTEAFF.

A few counts support this clonotype. J is TRBJ2-7 and V is TRBV5-1; 7 nucleotides agree with TRBD1. Unmatched junction bases numbered 9, after V lost 5 bases and J lost 4 bases. CDR1 and CDR2 (germline): SGHRS, YFSETQ. The CDR3 length is 14 residues. The CDR3: CASSSRQGKYEQYF. The CDR3 DNA sequence: TGCGCCAGCAGTTCACGACAGGGAAAGTACGAGCAGTACTTC.

The rearrangement uses TRBV5-1 and TRBJ2-2; D is tentatively TRBD1 or TRBD2 (5 bases each). Per the germline V gene, CDR1 is SGHRS and CDR2 is YFSETQ. The CDR3 is 15 residues long. V lost 4 bases and J lost 5, with 15 bases in between. CDR3 region: CASSQQVGVTGELFF. CDR3 DNA sequence: TGCGCCAGCAGCCAACAAGTGGGGGTAACCGGGGAGCTGTTTTTT.

This clonotype was seen a few times. J is TRBJ1-1 and V is TRBV29-1; no reliable D call. Germline V lookup: CDR1 SQVTM, CDR2 ANQGSEA. Trimming pared 6 bases from V and 0 bases from J, leaving 8 bases between. The CDR3 covers 12 residues. The CDR3 spells CSVTALNTEAFF. CDR3 DNA sequence: TGCAGCGTAACGGCCCTGAACACTGAAGCTTTCTTT.

The chain links TRBV10-3 to TRBJ2-7; D possibly corresponds to TRBD2 (5 bases). Germline CDR1 is ENHRY and CDR2 is SYGVKD. The V gene lost 3 bases and the J gene lost 0 bases, with 15 bases spanning the gap. The CDR3 is made up of 16 amino acids. This chain's CDR3 is CAISDPGRGYSYEQYF. CDR3 in DNA: TGTGCCATCAGTGACCCCGGCCGGGGATACTCCTACGAGCAGTACTTC.

The chain joins TRBV6-1 to TRBJ2-6, with unresolved D. The germline CDR1 and CDR2 sequences are MNHNS and SASEGT. The length of the CDR3 is 15 residues. Trimming left V 6 bases short and J 2 bases short, with 11 bases between. In DNA, the CDR3 is TGTGCCAGCAGACCCCAAACCACTGGGGCCAACGTCCTGACTTTC. It yields the protein CASRPQTTGANVLTF.

This clonotype was counted a few times. J is TRBJ2-3 and V is TRBV10-3, with TRBD2 as a possible D gene (6 bases). Trimming pared 9 bases from V and 5 bases from J, leaving 12 bases between. This CDR3 contains 12 residues. In germline, CDR1 is ENHRY, CDR2 SYGVKD. The CDR3 sequence is CAISTGVDTQYF. Written as DNA, the CDR3 is TGTGCCATTAGCACGGGGGTAGATACGCAGTATTTT.

V and J are TRBV29-1 and TRBJ2-7; 12 nucleotides agree with TRBD2. This CDR3 is 15 amino acids long. Germline CDR1 SQVTM, CDR2 ANQGSEA. The junction had 6 bases not matched to a gene; V was cut back by 2 bases and J by 4 bases. CDR3 coding DNA: TGCAGCGTTGAACTAGCGGGAGGGAACGATTACGAGCAGTACTTC. Protein sequence: CSVELAGGNDYEQYF.

This chain uses TRBV7-3 with TRBJ2-7; 9 bases fit TRBD2. CDR1 and CDR2 (germline): SGHTA, FQGTGA. Germline trimming cut 0 bases from V and 7 bases from J; bases unmatched to any gene: 7. The CDR3 spans 15 residues. This CDR3 reads CASSLTGGGAHEQYF. Written as DNA, the CDR3 is TGTGCCAGCAGCTTAACTGGCGGGGGGGCCCATGAGCAGTACTTC.

This clonotype has more than one count but fewer than ten. The rearrangement uses TRBV7-8 and TRBJ2-3, with D possibly being TRBD1 or TRBD2 (5 bases each). V dropped 5 bases and J dropped 0 bases, with 15 bases sitting between them. Germline V gene lookup returns CDR1 SGHVS and CDR2 FQNEAQ. The CDR3 loop spans 16 amino acids. CDR3 coding DNA: TGTGCCAGCAGCGACAGACTCTGGGAGAGCACAGATACGCAGTATTTT. Translated: CASSDRLWESTDTQYF.

This clonotype occurred once. One end of the junction varies from germline; a read error may be responsible. The chain joins TRBV5-4 to TRBJ2-7; D may match TRBD1 or TRBD2 (6 bases each). The CDR3 contains 15 residues. Germline CDR1 and CDR2: SGHNT and YYREEE (reference sequence). The CDR3 coding sequence is TGTGCCAACAGCTTCTCGGGGGCAGTCTCCTACGAGCAGTACTTC. It translates to CANSFSGAVSYEQYF.

DNA of the CDR3: TGCGCCAGCAGCTTGGACCGGACAGGGTTGGACGAGCAGTACTTC. Translating gives CASSLDRTGLDEQYF. The gene calls are TRBV5-1 and TRBJ2-7, with 8 positions matching TRBD1. V lost 0 bases, J lost 5 bases, and 7 bases stayed unmatched. CDR1 SGHRS and CDR2 YFSETQ come from the germline V gene. The CDR3 sequence is 15 residues long.

The chain joins TRBV20-1 to TRBJ2-1, with 9 bases that match TRBD2. Germline V gene data show CDR1 as DFQATT and CDR2 as SNEGSKA (reference sequence). The CDR3 contains 16 residues. Unmatched junction bases numbered 7, after V lost 4 bases and J lost 0 bases. Here the CDR3 DNA reads TGCAGTGCTAAGGCTAGCGGGGCGAGCTCCTACAATGAGCAGTTCTTC. As protein: CSAKASGASSYNEQFF.

The V gene is TRBV29-1, the J gene TRBJ1-1, with D uncertain. This CDR3 is built from 14 residues. Per the germline V gene, CDR1 is SQVTM and CDR2 is ANQGSEA. V was clipped by 4 bases and J by 0 bases, with 12 bases between them. CDR3 in amino acids: CSVVRALMNTEAFF. The CDR3 nucleotides are TGCAGCGTTGTGAGGGCGTTGATGAACACTGAAGCTTTCTTT.

The chain is built from TRBV30 and TRBJ2-3; D possibly matches TRBD1 or TRBD2 (5 bases each). CDR3 length: 14 residues. V gave up 0 bases and J gave up 5 bases, with 12 bases separating them. CDR1 and CDR2 from the germline V gene are GTSNPN and SVGIG (reference sequence). The CDR3 nucleotides are TGTGCCTGGAGTGTACCGGGGACGGTAGATACGCAGTATTTT. Translation: CAWSVPGTVDTQYF.

This chain links TRBV20-1 with TRBJ1-2; no clear D gene. Trimming left V 2 bases short and J 0 bases short, with 10 bases between. The CDR3 has 14 residues. Germline loops: CDR1 DFQATT, CDR2 SNEGSKA (reference sequence). The CDR3 reads CSARRTETNYGYTF. The CDR3 region has the DNA TGCAGTGCTAGACGGACGGAGACTAACTATGGCTACACCTTC.